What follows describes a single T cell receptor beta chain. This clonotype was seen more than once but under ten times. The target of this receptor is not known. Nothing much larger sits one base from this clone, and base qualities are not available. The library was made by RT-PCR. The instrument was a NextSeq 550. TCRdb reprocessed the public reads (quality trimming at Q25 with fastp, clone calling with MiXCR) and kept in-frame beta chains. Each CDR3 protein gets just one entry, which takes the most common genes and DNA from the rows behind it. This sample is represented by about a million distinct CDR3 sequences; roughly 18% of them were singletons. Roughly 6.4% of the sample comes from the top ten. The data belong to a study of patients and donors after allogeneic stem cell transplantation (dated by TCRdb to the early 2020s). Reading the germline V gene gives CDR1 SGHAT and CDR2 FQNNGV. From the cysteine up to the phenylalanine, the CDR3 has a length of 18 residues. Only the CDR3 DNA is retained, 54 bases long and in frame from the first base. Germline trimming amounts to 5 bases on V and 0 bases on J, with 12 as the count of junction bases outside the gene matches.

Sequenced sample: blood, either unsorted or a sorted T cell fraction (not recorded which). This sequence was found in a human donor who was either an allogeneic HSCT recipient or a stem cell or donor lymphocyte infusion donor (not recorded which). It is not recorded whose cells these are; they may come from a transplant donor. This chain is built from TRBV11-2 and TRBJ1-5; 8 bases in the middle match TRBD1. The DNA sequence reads TGTGCCAGCAGCCGCAGCGGACAGGGACTCGCTAGCAATCAGCCCCAGCATTTT. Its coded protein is CASSRSGQGLASNQPQHF.